The rows below give T cell receptor beta chains drawn from one sample of a study of PD-1 blockade in classical Hodgkin lymphoma. TCRdb's table, derived via immunoSEQ multiplex PCR, lists solely in-frame clones and lacks some. The data contain more than 25,000 clones, about 78% of them singletons. This material consisted of peripheral blood mononuclear cells (PBMCs), taken before the second cycle of nivolumab. These TCRs come from a human donor with classical Hodgkin lymphoma. The CDR3 runs from the conserved cysteine through the conserved F or W. D genes are given only for firm matches. Clone size is given for some rows only: seen once, a few or many times, or a class if the clone is expanded.

J	V	D	size	DNA	CDR3
TRBJ2-2	TRBV7-9	TRBD2	.	TGTGCCAGCAGACCGATAGCGGGGGTAAACACCGGGGAGCTGTTTTTT	CASRPIAGVNTGELFF
TRBJ2-5	TRBV9	TRBD2	once	TGTGCCAGCAGCGTAGGGGTTTTTTGGACTAGCGGGCAAGAGACCCAGTACTTC	CASSVGVFWTSGQETQYF
TRBJ2-3	TRBV30	TRBD2	.	TGTGCCTGGAGTAAGAAGGCGGGGGGTACAGATACGCAGTATTTT	CAWSKKAGGTDTQYF
TRBJ2-5	TRBV18	.	.	TGTGCCAGCTCACCAGGTCAGGTACGCCAAGAGACCCAGTACTTC	CASSPGQVRQETQYF
TRBJ2-7	TRBV10-3	.	.	TGTGCCATCAGTGAGTCGGAGTCTTTCTACGAGCAGTACTTC	CAISESESFYEQYF
TRBJ2-3	TRBV9	.	.	TGTGCCAGCAGCGTAGCCCCGGGGGGCACAGATACGCAGTATTTT	CASSVAPGGTDTQYF
TRBJ1-6	TRBV11-2	.	.	TGTGCCAGCAGCTCCGGGACAAAGCAAAATTCACCCCTCCACTTT	CASSSGTKQNSPLHF
TRBJ1-5	TRBV7-6	.	.	TGTGCCAGCAGCTTAGGACAGCCTAATCAGCCCCAGCATTTT	CASSLGQPNQPQHF
TRBJ2-5	TRBV11-3	TRBD2	.	TGTGCCAGCAGGGCCCGGGGGGGGCAAGAGACCCAGTACTTC	CASRARGGQETQYF
TRBJ2-5	TRBV11-1	.	once	TGTGCCAGCAGCCCCGAAGGAGGGGCAGAGACCCAGTACTTC	CASSPEGGAETQYF
TRBJ2-3	TRBV5-4	TRBD1	.	TGTGCCAGCAGCTTGGAAGGGACAGGGGGCAGAGATACGCAGTATTTT	CASSLEGTGGRDTQYF
TRBJ1-2	TRBV5-1	.	.	TGCGCCAGCAGCTTGCAGGATGGCTATGGCTACACCTTC	CASSLQDGYGYTF
TRBJ1-1	TRBV5-6	.	few	TGTGCCAGCAGAAGGGGGGCAGGCTGGATCACTGAAGCTTTCTTT	CASRRGAGWITEAFF
TRBJ2-5	TRBV6-6	.	.	TGTGCCAGCACAGGGGAAGAGACCCAGTACTTC	CASTGEETQYF
TRBJ2-5	TRBV10-1	.	.	TGCGCCAGTAACTATGCGGGACAGTGGGAGACCCAGTACTTC	CASNYAGQWETQYF
TRBJ1-5	TRBV30	TRBD1	.	TGTGCCTGGGGCCCAGACAGGGGAGAGGAGCACAATCAGCCCCAGCATTTT	CAWGPDRGEEHNQPQHF
TRBJ1-4	TRBV5-1	TRBD1	.	TGCGCCAGCAGCTTACAGGGGATGGATGAAAAACTGTTTTTT	CASSLQGMDEKLFF